These 2 T cell receptor beta chains came from one sample sequenced in a study of T cell responses to AZD1222 COVID-19 vaccine. The table came from immunoSEQ multiplex PCR; TCRdb's copy has only in-frame clones and leaves some out. The table records about 190,000 clones, 80% to 95% of them present only once. The specimen was peripheral blood, collected on day 0 of AZD1222 vaccination. Every receptor here comes from an adult in good health.

The V call is TRBV23-1, the J call TRBJ2-1; D tentatively fits TRBD1 or TRBD2 (5 bases each). TRBV23-1 is known as an ORF, though its function is uncertain. The CDR3 contains 10 residues. V was clipped by 7 bases and J by 12 bases, with 10 bases between them. CDR3 protein: CASTRGRQFF. DNA for the CDR3: TGCGCCAGCACGAGGGGCCGGCAGTTCTTC.

V and J are TRBV2 and TRBJ1-5; the match to TRBD1 covers 9 bases. The junction had 6 bases not matched to a gene; V was cut back by 3 bases and J by 3 bases. The CDR3 sequence is 16 residues long. Germline CDR1 is SNHLY and CDR2 is FYNNEI. In nucleotides, the CDR3 is TGTGCCAGCAGTGATCCCACAGGGGGCGCCAATCAGCCCCAGCATTTT. Translating gives CASSDPTGGANQPQHF.